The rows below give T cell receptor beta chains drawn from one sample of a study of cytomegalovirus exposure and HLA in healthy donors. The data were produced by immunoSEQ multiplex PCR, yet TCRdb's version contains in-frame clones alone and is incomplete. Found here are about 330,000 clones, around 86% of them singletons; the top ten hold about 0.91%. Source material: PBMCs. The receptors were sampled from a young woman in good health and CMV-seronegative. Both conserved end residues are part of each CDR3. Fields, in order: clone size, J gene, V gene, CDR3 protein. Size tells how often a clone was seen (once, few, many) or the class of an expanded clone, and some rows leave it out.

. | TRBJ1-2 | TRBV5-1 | CASSLATGTGVYGYTF
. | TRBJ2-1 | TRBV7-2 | CASSPYRGPYNEQFF
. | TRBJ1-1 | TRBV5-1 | CASSGQGEAFF
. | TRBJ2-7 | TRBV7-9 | CASSPTASYEQYF
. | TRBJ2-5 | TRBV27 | CASNDRGGRETQYF
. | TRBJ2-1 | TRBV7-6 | CASSFAGGHNEQFF
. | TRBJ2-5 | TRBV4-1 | CASSQANRARKETQYF
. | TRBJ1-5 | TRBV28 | CASSRTDNSNQPQHF
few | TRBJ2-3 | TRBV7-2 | CATRRDRETDTQYF
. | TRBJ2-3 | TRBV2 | CASSEQPGLAQYF
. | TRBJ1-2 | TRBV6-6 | CASSYSSTRGYTF
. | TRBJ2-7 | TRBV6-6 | CASSLAGKPYEQYF
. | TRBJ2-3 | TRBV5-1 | CASSSTSTDTQYF
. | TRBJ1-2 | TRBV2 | CASSESAGIYGYTF